The rows below give T cell receptor beta chains drawn from one sample of a study of beta chain features in type 1 diabetes. TCRdb's table, derived via immunoSEQ multiplex PCR, lists solely in-frame clones and lacks some. The sample lists 970,000 or so clones; roughly 17% were seen once. Sequencing was carried out using naive CD4+ T cells from blood. These TCRs come from a woman between 18 and 29 years old in good health. Both conserved end residues are part of each CDR3. D genes are given only for firm matches. A clone size is listed for some rows: how often the clone was seen (once, few, many), or a class if it is expanded.

cdr3_nt,cdr3_aa,j_call,clone_size,v_call,d_call
TGTGCCAGCAGCCTCACGACCTCCGGGACAGGGGGCGGTCTAGGTGAAAAACTGTTTTTT,CASSLTTSGTGGGLGEKLFF,TRBJ1-4,few,TRBV9,TRBD1
TGTGCCAGCAGCTTAGGGGGTTCGGGAGGGCCGATTGGAGAGACCCAGTACTTC,CASSLGGSGGPIGETQYF,TRBJ2-5,-,TRBV7-2,TRBD2
TGTGCCAGCAGCCGCCCGTTTCCGGACAATGAGCAGTTCTTC,CASSRPFPDNEQFF,TRBJ2-1,-,TRBV5-4,-
TGTGCCAGTAGTCCGTGGACAGGGCATGGCTACACCTTC,CASSPWTGHGYTF,TRBJ1-2,-,TRBV19,TRBD1
TGTGCCAGCAGCTTAGGGGACAGCACTAAGCAGCCCCAGCATTTT,CASSLGDSTKQPQHF,TRBJ1-5,-,TRBV7-9,TRBD1
TGTGCCAGCAGTTTATCCATTAATGAAAAACTGTTTTTT,CASSLSINEKLFF,TRBJ1-4,-,TRBV28,-
TGCAGTGCTATTACCTACGAGCAGTACTTC,CSAITYEQYF,TRBJ2-7,few,TRBV20-1,-
TGTGCCAGCAGCCAAGGCCTAACCGGGACTAGGACCTTCGAGCAGTACTTC,CASSQGLTGTRTFEQYF,TRBJ2-7,-,TRBV14,TRBD2
TGTGCCAGTAGTATACGACTAGCGGGAGGGACTGTGTCCTACGAGCAGTACTTC,CASSIRLAGGTVSYEQYF,TRBJ2-7,few,TRBV19,TRBD2
TGTGCCAGCAGCCCCAATGGTCACACCATATATTTT,CASSPNGHTIYF,TRBJ1-3,-,TRBV6-5,-
TGTGCCAGCAGCAAGACAGGGAGCACAGATACGCAGTATTTT,CASSKTGSTDTQYF,TRBJ2-3,-,TRBV28,TRBD1
TGTGCCAGCAGTTACTATAGGACAGGGGGCTTCAATGAGCAGTTCTTC,CASSYYRTGGFNEQFF,TRBJ2-1,few,TRBV6-6,TRBD1
TGTGCCAGCTCACAAGACAGGGGAGGTATCTATGGCTACACCTTC,CASSQDRGGIYGYTF,TRBJ1-2,-,TRBV18,TRBD1
TGTGCCAGCGTCGTCGGGTTCTCCAACTATGGCTACACCTTC,CASVVGFSNYGYTF,TRBJ1-2,-,TRBV2,-
TGTGCCAGCAGCTTCGCGGGGACACCTGGCTCTGGAAACACCATATATTTT,CASSFAGTPGSGNTIYF,TRBJ1-3,-,TRBV7-2,-
TGTGCCAGCAGTTTAGAGGGATTATTCGGGGAGCTGTTTTTT,CASSLEGLFGELFF,TRBJ2-2,-,TRBV27,-
TGTGCCAGCTCACTCACAGGGTTGAACACTGAAGCTTTCTTT,CASSLTGLNTEAFF,TRBJ1-1,-,TRBV18,-
TGTGCCAGCAGCTTGGAAGCCTACGAGCAGTACTTC,CASSLEAYEQYF,TRBJ2-7,few,TRBV5-6,-
TGTGCCAGTAGAGGACTAGCGGGAGCCTTTTCCTACAATGAGCAGTTCTTC,CASRGLAGAFSYNEQFF,TRBJ2-1,-,TRBV19,TRBD2
TGTGCCAGCACGGCGGGGCCGACTGAAGCTTTCTTT,CASTAGPTEAFF,TRBJ1-1,-,TRBV7-2,-
TGTGCCAGCAGCCCCCAGACCACAGATACGCAGTATTTT,CASSPQTTDTQYF,TRBJ2-3,once,TRBV9,-
TGTGCCACCAGCAGAGATAAAATCAGGACAGGCGAGCAGTACTTC,CATSRDKIRTGEQYF,TRBJ2-7,few,TRBV15,TRBD1
TGTGCCAGCTCACTAGGACAGTTTCCTAACTATGGCTACACCTTC,CASSLGQFPNYGYTF,TRBJ1-2,-,TRBV18,-
TGTGCCAGCAGCCAAGATCGGGACGTCTCCTACGAGCAGTACTTC,CASSQDRDVSYEQYF,TRBJ2-7,few,TRBV4-2,-
TGTGCCAGCAGCTTAGTTTCTGGGGCCAACGTCCTGACTTTC,CASSLVSGANVLTF,TRBJ2-6,-,TRBV7-9,-
TGTGCCAGCAGCCCTCAGGGGATGGTCCCAGATACGCAGTATTTT,CASSPQGMVPDTQYF,TRBJ2-3,few,TRBV6-5,-
TGCAGCGTTGAACGGGGCGGGCCGGGAGATACGCAGTATTTT,CSVERGGPGDTQYF,TRBJ2-3,few,TRBV29-1,-
TGTGCCAGCAGCTTGCTACTAGCGGGAGTCAATGAGCAGTTCTTC,CASSLLLAGVNEQFF,TRBJ2-1,-,TRBV5-8,TRBD2
TGCGCCAGCAGCCAAGAAGGCGATGAGTGGGGGCGCGGAGCTTTCTTT,CASSQEGDEWGRGAFF,TRBJ1-1,-,TRBV4-3,-
TGTGCCAGCAGCGCGAGGCAACGGACTAGTGTAGTGAATGAGCAGTTCTTC,CASSARQRTSVVNEQFF,TRBJ2-1,-,TRBV9,TRBD2
TGTGCCAGCAGCCACCTCGGGACAGGGAGCTACGAGCAGTACTTC,CASSHLGTGSYEQYF,TRBJ2-7,few,TRBV7-3,TRBD1
TGTGCCAGTAGTATAATGGGCACCTACGAGCAGTACTTC,CASSIMGTYEQYF,TRBJ2-7,-,TRBV19,-
TGTGCCAGTAGTTCACGGACTAGTCCAGCATTAACGCAGTTCTTC,CASSSRTSPALTQFF,TRBJ2-1,-,TRBV19,TRBD2
TGTGCCAGCAGAAGGACATTGGCTCAGCCCCAGCATTTT,CASRRTLAQPQHF,TRBJ1-5,few,TRBV6-5,-
TGTGCCAGCTCAGCTCCAGGGAAGAGACATTCAGATACGCAGTATTTT,CASSAPGKRHSDTQYF,TRBJ2-3,few,TRBV18,-
TGTGCCAGCAGCTTAGGCTCGGGGAAGGCCGGGATAGGCGCAGATACGCAGTATTTT,CASSLGSGKAGIGADTQYF,TRBJ2-3,few,TRBV7-2,-
TGTGCCAGCAGCTTAGTCACCGGGAGTTACAATGAGCAGTTCTTC,CASSLVTGSYNEQFF,TRBJ2-1,-,TRBV11-2,-
TGTGCCAGCAGCTTCAATCTGGGGACCTCAGACAATGAGCAGTTCTTC,CASSFNLGTSDNEQFF,TRBJ2-1,-,TRBV7-9,-
TGTGCCAGCAGCTCGAACGGGCCACCCTACAATGAGCAGTTCTTC,CASSSNGPPYNEQFF,TRBJ2-1,-,TRBV7-9,-
TGTGCCAGCAGCCCTGGAAGGGGGCGCAGTATTGCGGGAGGGCTCGAGCAGTACTTC,CASSPGRGRSIAGGLEQYF,TRBJ2-7,few,TRBV7-9,TRBD2
TGTGCCAGCTCACCAGCGCTCCGGGAGTATGGCTACACCTTC,CASSPALREYGYTF,TRBJ1-2,-,TRBV18,-
TGTGCCAGCAGTTTATTTATTAGCGGGGCCGAAGGGAAAAACATTCAGTACTTC,CASSLFISGAEGKNIQYF,TRBJ2-4,few,TRBV28,TRBD2
TGTGCCAGCAGTCCAACCGGGACAGGGCCTCGGACCCAGCATTTT,CASSPTGTGPRTQHF,TRBJ1-5,few,TRBV27,TRBD1
TGTGTCAGCTCCTCTCAGGGGATTAACACTGAAGCTTTCTTT,CVSSSQGINTEAFF,TRBJ1-1,-,TRBV18,-
TGTGCCACGAACGCACAGAATACGCAGTATTTT,CATNAQNTQYF,TRBJ2-3,-,TRBV6-1,-
TGTGCCAGTAGTATAGTCGCAGTGGCTCAGCCCCAGCATTTT,CASSIVAVAQPQHF,TRBJ1-5,few,TRBV19,-